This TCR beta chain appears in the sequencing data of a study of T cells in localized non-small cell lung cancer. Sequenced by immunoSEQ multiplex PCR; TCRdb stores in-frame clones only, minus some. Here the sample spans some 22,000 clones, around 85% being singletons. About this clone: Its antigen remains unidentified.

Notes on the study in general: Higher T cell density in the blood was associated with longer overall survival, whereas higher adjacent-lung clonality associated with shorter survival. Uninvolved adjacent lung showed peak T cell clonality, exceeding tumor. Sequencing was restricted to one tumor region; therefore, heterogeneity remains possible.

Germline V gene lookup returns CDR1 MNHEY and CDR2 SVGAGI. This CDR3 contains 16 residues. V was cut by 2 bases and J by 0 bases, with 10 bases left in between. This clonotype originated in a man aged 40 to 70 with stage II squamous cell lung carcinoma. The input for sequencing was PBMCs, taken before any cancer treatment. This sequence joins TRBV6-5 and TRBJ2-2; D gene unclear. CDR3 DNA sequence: TGTGCCAGCAGTTACCAATTCTCGGCGAACACCGGGGAGCTGTTTTTT. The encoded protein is CASSYQFSANTGELFF.